This T cell receptor beta chain originates from a study of human T cells and chemical hapten exposure (dated by TCRdb to the early 2020s). General notes on the study: For sensitization, 2% DPC in acetone was applied to a 2 cm by 2 cm area of upper inner arm skin. Weekly therapeutic DPC doses were additionally applied to the scalp of patients throughout the approximately 24-week study period. Patch testing on the upper back used Finn chambers containing 0.01% DPC, with scoring done after 6 days according to International Contact Dermatitis Research Group standards. The patient cohort, mostly female, included alopecia areata with under or over 50% scalp involvement, alopecia totalis and alopecia universalis. The libraries were sequenced as a pool, and the TCR yield per sample differed mostly because of small variations in library volumes within the pool. Peripheral blood TCR repertoire changes were tracked in vivo in alopecia patients during primary and secondary sensitization to the hapten diphenylcyclopropenone (DPC). Blood samples were taken from patients before sensitization (week 0) and at 2, 6 and about 24 weeks after DPC sensitization. Twenty-nine alopecia patients provided blood for TCR sequencing at one to four time points (pre-sensitization, 2, 6 and 24 weeks). Here is what the overall study found, with its caveats: Expanded TCRs formed significantly more large CDR3 similarity clusters than pre-sensitization or healthy control sets, consistent with antigen-driven responses. After repeated subsampling, the strength of the expansion versus patch-test correlation and the threshold at which it became significant changed. Patch test score correlated positively with the number of PT1 expanded TCRs, reaching significance at thresholds 8, 16 and 32 but not at 4. Alopecia, a presumed autoimmune disease, was present in all patients, so the immune response of the patients might differ from that of healthy individuals. DPC sensitization did not change how many TCRs were above 1 in 1000 frequency, and no evidence was found of alterations in global repertoire structure.

The junction shows trimming of 7 bases on V and 0 bases on J, plus 15 bases between the germline ends. CDR1 is given as MNHEY and CDR2 as SVGAGI, both from the germline V gene. The CDR3 holds 16 amino acids from the cysteine to the phenylalanine. Of all the DNA, just the CDR3 is kept, 48 bases in frame from base 1. With respect to this clonotype: Its antigen remains unidentified. Base qualities are missing; no much larger clone stands one base away.

Receptors were amplified or captured by RACE. Sequencing used a NextSeq 500. Library preparation attached unique molecular identifiers to individual cDNA molecules for quantitative, reproducible TCR counting. Each blood RNA sample was used to sequence both TCR alpha and TCR beta chains. The paper's processing steps were these. A median of around 100,000 TCRs per sample was observed, with a range of roughly 20,000 to 750,000. V, J and CDR3 annotation of the TCR reads was performed with the Decombinator software suite. For the PS versus PT1 abundance plots, all samples were subsampled to the same number of TCRs (28,000). Expanded TCRs were defined as absent before sensitization and observed at least eight times at the 2-week time point. Clones were called with MiXCR by TCRdb after fastp trimmed the public reads at Q25, and only in-frame beta chains were retained. Merged by CDR3 protein, the rows form single entries marked with the most common genes and DNA. TCRdb, not the original authors, processed these V and J calls. For this sample there are 100,000 to 120,000 distinct CDR3 sequences; less than 35% appear just once. Jointly, the top ten make up more than 2.5% of the sample.

This specimen's time point label, interpreted: patch test 3, about 24 weeks after DPC sensitization. Sample treatment or condition, as interpreted from the label and publication: therapeutic diphenylcyclopropenone sensitization with weekly scalp DPC. At every patch-test visit, the blood draw took place before the patch test was put on. Patients were considered eligible if aged 18 to 70, diagnosed with alopecia and deemed suitable for DPC therapy, and patients were excluded if pregnant. Total RNA was isolated from unfractionated whole blood collected in Tempus Blood RNA tubes. The clonotype comes from a man aged 35 to 55 with alopecia areata. Some clones in this sample may be carry-over from other donors' samples. The receptor chain draws on TRBV6-5 and TRBJ2-2, with no reliable assignment of the D segment. The input for sequencing was whole blood, taken in connection with sensitization to the hapten diphenylcyclopropenone (DPC). The CDR3: CASKVKQRANTGELFF. The nucleotide sequence reads TGTGCCAGCAAAGTTAAGCAGAGAGCGAACACCGGGGAGCTGTTTTTT.